A selection of T cell receptor beta chains follows, all from one sample in a study of T cell responses to AZD1222 COVID-19 vaccine. TCRdb's table, derived via immunoSEQ multiplex PCR, lists solely in-frame clones and lacks some. The sample has 120,000 to 150,000 clones, roughly 90% seen once. This sample comprised peripheral blood, obtained on day 0 of AZD1222 vaccination. These receptors were obtained from an adult in good health. The CDR3 runs from the conserved cysteine through the conserved F or W. Fields, in order: clone size, D gene, J gene, V gene, CDR3 protein, CDR3 DNA. The D gene is left open where the match is weak. Not all rows give a size; the values are once, few, many and, for expanded clones, a class.

clone size: .; D gene: .; J gene: TRBJ2-3; V gene: TRBV24-1; CDR3 protein: CATKSRRASDTQYF; CDR3 DNA: TGTGCCACCAAATCGAGGAGGGCCAGTGATACGCAGTATTTT
clone size: .; D gene: .; J gene: TRBJ2-1; V gene: TRBV7-8; CDR3 protein: CASSLGGRLNEQFF; CDR3 DNA: TGTGCCAGCAGCTTAGGGGGGCGCTTGAATGAGCAGTTCTTC
clone size: .; D gene: .; J gene: TRBJ2-1; V gene: TRBV2; CDR3 protein: CASSDPGQLSYNEQFF; CDR3 DNA: TGTGCCAGCAGTGACCCAGGACAGCTAAGCTACAATGAGCAGTTCTTC
clone size: .; D gene: .; J gene: TRBJ1-3; V gene: TRBV3-1/TRBV3-2; CDR3 protein: CASSPDLFSGNTIYF; CDR3 DNA: TGTGCCAGCAGCCCTGATCTTTTCTCTGGAAACACCATATATTTT
clone size: few; D gene: .; J gene: TRBJ2-7; V gene: TRBV2; CDR3 protein: CASRDLVFRPYEQYF; CDR3 DNA: TGTGCCAGCAGAGACCTAGTATTTCGCCCCTACGAGCAGTACTTC
clone size: .; D gene: TRBD1; J gene: TRBJ1-4; V gene: TRBV28; CDR3 protein: CASTWTGANEKLFF; CDR3 DNA: TGTGCCAGCACCTGGACAGGGGCTAATGAAAAACTGTTTTTT
clone size: .; D gene: TRBD2; J gene: TRBJ2-3; V gene: TRBV3-1/TRBV3-2; CDR3 protein: CASSPTGGTQYF; CDR3 DNA: TGTGCCAGCAGCCCAACCGGGGGGACGCAGTATTTT
clone size: .; D gene: TRBD1; J gene: TRBJ1-2; V gene: TRBV7-8; CDR3 protein: CASSFVTRRTGVIPTSGYTF; CDR3 DNA: TGTGCCAGCAGCTTTGTTACACGGCGGACAGGGGTAATCCCTACGAGTGGCTACACCTTC
clone size: .; D gene: .; J gene: TRBJ1-1; V gene: TRBV19; CDR3 protein: CASTLGASYTEAFF; CDR3 DNA: TGTGCCAGTACCCTAGGGGCCTCATACACTGAAGCTTTCTTT
clone size: once; D gene: TRBD2; J gene: TRBJ2-3; V gene: TRBV5-8; CDR3 protein: CASSALWTSGPSTDTQYF; CDR3 DNA: TGTGCCAGCAGCGCGCTGTGGACTAGCGGGCCCAGCACAGATACGCAGTATTTT